A selection of T cell receptor beta chains follows, all from one sample in a study of Graves' ophthalmopathy and Graves' hyperthyroidism. MiXCR, run by TCRdb on the multiplex PCR reads, gives a single entry per CDR3 protein. The sample has about 220,000 distinct CDR3 sequences, roughly 21% seen once. The sequenced material came from peripheral blood. The origin of the receptors is a woman aged 45-59 years with Graves' ophthalmopathy. Each CDR3 is given with its conserved first and last residue. Each record gives: CDR3 protein, CDR3 DNA, clone size, V gene, D gene, J gene. A D gene is named only where the DNA matches it firmly. Some rows mark clone size as missing; the rest say once, few, many or name a class of expanded clone.

CASSADAGPQETQYF,TGTGCCAGCAGTGCCGATGCGGGACCCCAAGAGACCCAGTACTTC,many,TRBV2,NA,TRBJ2-5
CASSSRQGLNEQYF,TGTGCCAGCAGCTCTCGACAGGGGCTTAACGAGCAGTACTTC,many,TRBV6-5,TRBD1,TRBJ2-7
CASSPGQVLYEQYF,TGTGCCAGCAGCCCGGGACAGGTACTCTACGAGCAGTACTTC,few,TRBV27,TRBD1,TRBJ2-7
CASSYGVISNTEAFF,TGTGCCAGCAGTTACGGGGTGATAAGCAACACTGAAGCTTTCTTT,NA,TRBV6-5,NA,TRBJ1-1
CATTAGGREGYTF,TGTGCCACCACCGCGGGGGGGCGGGAAGGCTACACCTTC,many,TRBV24-1,NA,TRBJ1-2
CASRGTGFNQPQHF,TGTGCCAGTAGGGGGACAGGCTTCAATCAGCCCCAGCATTTT,many,TRBV19,TRBD1,TRBJ1-5
CASSLKRLMNTEAFF,TGTGCCAGCAGTCTAAAAAGACTGATGAACACTGAAGCTTTCTTT,many,TRBV2,NA,TRBJ1-1
CSVEETGHFHEQYF,TGCAGCGTTGAAGAGACCGGACATTTCCACGAGCAGTACTTC,many,TRBV29-1,NA,TRBJ2-7
CASSLGGRPRETQYF,TGTGCCAGCAGTTTAGGCGGGAGGCCCCGGGAGACCCAGTACTTC,many,TRBV28,TRBD2,TRBJ2-5
CASSIYRGRTNYGYTF,TGTGCCAGCAGTATATACAGGGGGCGCACCAACTATGGCTACACCTTC,NA,TRBV12-3/TRBV12-4,TRBD1,TRBJ1-2
CASLRVNTEAFF,TGTGCCAGCTTGCGGGTCAACACTGAAGCTTTCTTT,many,TRBV6-5,NA,TRBJ1-1
CSASGGLETQYF,TGCAGTGCTTCGGGGGGGCTGGAGACCCAGTACTTC,many,TRBV20-1,TRBD2,TRBJ2-5
CASSISLGPNEQYF,TGTGCCAGTAGTATCTCCTTAGGCCCCAACGAGCAGTACTTC,many,TRBV19,NA,TRBJ2-7
CASSKGRRTDTQYF,TGTGCCAGCAGTAAGGGTAGGCGCACAGATACGCAGTATTTT,few,TRBV6-1,NA,TRBJ2-3
CSVDNQREAQYF,TGCAGCGTTGATAACCAGCGTGAGGCCCAGTACTTC,many,TRBV29-1,NA,TRBJ2-5
CASSQGWGSGETQYF,TGTGCCAGCAGCCAAGGGTGGGGGTCGGGGGAGACCCAGTACTTC,many,TRBV3-1,NA,TRBJ2-5
CASSRQGTTGELFF,TGTGCCAGCAGTAGACAGGGTACCACCGGGGAGCTGTTTTTT,few,TRBV12-3/TRBV12-4,TRBD1,TRBJ2-2
CASSLLQGHQETQYF,TGTGCCAGCAGCTTGTTGCAGGGGCATCAAGAGACCCAGTACTTC,many,TRBV5-5,NA,TRBJ2-5
CASSPGQTPEAFF,TGCGCCAGCAGCCCTGGACAGACCCCCGAAGCTTTCTTT,many,TRBV5-1,NA,TRBJ1-1
CASRATPGLAGYEQYF,TGTGCCAGCAGAGCCACACCGGGACTAGCGGGATATGAGCAGTACTTC,many,TRBV2,TRBD2,TRBJ2-7
CASSSRDREYEQYF,TGCGCCAGCAGCTCCCGGGACAGGGAATACGAGCAGTACTTC,few,TRBV5-1,TRBD1,TRBJ2-7
CSASQPYTGELFF,TGCAGTGCTAGTCAGCCCTACACCGGGGAGCTGTTTTTT,many,TRBV20-1,NA,TRBJ2-2
CASSADSSREQYF,TGTGCCAGCAGCGCGGACAGTTCTCGCGAGCAGTACTTC,NA,TRBV7-6,NA,TRBJ2-7
CASSLVLGVDEQYF,TGTGCCAGCAGCTTAGTGCTTGGAGTCGACGAGCAGTACTTC,NA,TRBV7-6,NA,TRBJ2-7
CASSYLWTQHF,TGTGCCAGCAGTTACCTGTGGACCCAGCATTTT,many,TRBV6-2/TRBV6-3,NA,TRBJ1-5